This T cell receptor (beta chain) was obtained from a study of CD8 T cells in Susac syndrome. Study results and limitations: It was acknowledged in the study that the number of individuals who were included in its TCR sequencing and HLA analysis was relatively small.

The TEMRA cells underwent FACS enrichment, while the CD8+ and CD4+ T cells underwent negative isolation. Germline CDR1 and CDR2: MGHDK and SYGVNS. The V gene lost 1 base and the J gene lost 5 bases, with 8 bases spanning the gap. This CDR3 has 13 residues. Random hexamers were used to reverse transcribe 0.5 to 1 ug of RNA. Across 54 Vbeta and 13 Jbeta, immunoSEQ multiplex PCR amplified TCR beta CDR3. TCRdb analysed the immunoSEQ multiplex PCR reads with MiXCR anew, one entry per CDR3 protein. The sample lists 200,000 to 250,000 distinct CDR3 sequences; around 93% were seen once. This clonotype was seen just once. The antigen is unknown.

The chain uses TRBV25-1 and TRBJ2-5, with D possibly being TRBD1 (6 bases). Material for sequencing was CD4+ T cells from PBMCs. This receptor was obtained from a human donor with multiple sclerosis. The CDR3 reads CASSEFRGETQYF. DNA of the CDR3: TGTGCCAGCAGTGAATTTAGGGGGGAGACCCAGTACTTC. Full variable domain (rest looked up from reference TRBV25-1 and TRBJ2-5): EADIYQTPRYLVIGTGKKITLECSQTMGHDKMYWYQQDPGMELHLIHYSYGVNSTEKGDLSSESTVSRIRTEHFPLTLESARPSHTSQYLCASSEFRGETQYFGPGTRLLVL.